These 7 T cell receptor beta chains were all obtained from the same sample, sequenced in a study of shared clonotypes between healthy human individuals. Assay used: immunoSEQ multiplex PCR; TCRdb lists only in-frame clones, some missing. The sample holds millions of clones, 85% to 95% seen once. The specimen sequenced was naive CD4+ T cells from PBMCs. Subset in this sample: CD45RA+ positively selected. The receptors were sampled from a man younger than 35 in good health. Some clones in this sample may be carry-over from other donors' samples.

The chain joins TRBV5-4 to TRBJ2-3; 12 bases align to TRBD2. The V and J ends lost 4 bases and 3 bases, in that order; junction bases with no gene match: 6. This CDR3 region has 16 residues. Germline V gene data show CDR1 as SGHNT and CDR2 as YYREEE (reference sequence). The CDR3 region is CASSTRLAGVTDTQYF. CDR3 nucleotide sequence: TGTGCCAGCAGCACCCGACTAGCGGGAGTTACAGATACGCAGTATTTT.

Here the CDR3 reads CASSLPGAGAQETQYF. In DNA, the CDR3 is TGTGCCAGCAGTTTACCGGGAGCGGGAGCCCAAGAGACCCAGTACTTC. The rearrangement links TRBV28 to TRBJ2-5, with 8 bases lining up with TRBD2. The CDR3 runs 16 residues. The germline V gene encodes CDR1 MDHEN and CDR2 SYDVKM. J gave up 1 base and V 2 bases, and 6 bases lay outside the gene matches.

Here the CDR3 DNA reads TGTGCCTGGAGTTCGGGGACAGGGGGCGCCGGGAGTGAAAAACTGTTTTTT. It codes for CAWSSGTGGAGSEKLFF. The chain is built from TRBV30 and TRBJ1-4; 12 nucleotides align to TRBD1. CDR3 size: 17 residues. The junction had 11 bases not matched to a gene; V was cut back by 2 bases and J by 7 bases. CDR1 is GTSNPN, CDR2 SVGIG, per germline (reference sequence).

V gene TRBV11-2 combines with J gene TRBJ1-2; D may be TRBD1 (5 bases). Trimming left V 7 bases short and J 6 bases short, with 18 bases between. CDR3 length: 14 amino acids. From germline, CDR1 is SGHAT and CDR2 FQNNGV. The CDR3 reads CASTPGRGNDGYTF. The CDR3 DNA reads as TGTGCCAGCACCCCAGGTCGGGGGAATGATGGCTACACCTTC. The full variable domain, rest sourced from reference TRBV11-2 and TRBJ1-2, is EAGVAQSPRYKIIEKRQSVAFWCNPISGHATLYWYQQILGQGPKLLIQFQNNGVVDDSQLPKDRFSAERLKGVDSTLKIQPAKLEDSAVYLCASTPGRGNDGYTFGSGTRLTVV.

This chain links TRBV7-2 with TRBJ2-7, with D perhaps TRBD2 (6 bases). Between the trimmed V and J ends, which lost 8 bases and 0 bases, there was a span of 11 bases. The germline V gene encodes CDR1 SGHTA and CDR2 FQGNSA. There are 13 residues in the CDR3. CDR3 in amino acids: CASGQTSSYEQYF. DNA for the CDR3: TGTGCCAGCGGTCAGACTAGCTCCTACGAGCAGTACTTC.

The chain couples TRBV11-2 to TRBJ2-5; 12 bases map to TRBD2. The J segment lost 5 bases and the V segment lost 5 bases, leaving 3 bases of the junction unmatched. This CDR3 comprises 14 residues. Per the germline V gene, CDR1 is SGHAT and CDR2 is FQNNGV. The CDR3 DNA follows: TGTGCCAGCAGCCGGACTAGCGGGATCGAGACCCAGTACTTC. It is translated as CASSRTSGIETQYF.

V usage is TRBV7-8 and J usage is TRBJ2-7, with a possible D match to TRBD1 (5 bases). The V and J ends lost 5 bases and 3 bases respectively, with 11 bases between them. The CDR3 runs 13 residues. CDR1 and CDR2 (germline): SGHVS, FQNEAQ. The CDR3 here is CASSHPDNYEQYF. The CDR3 nucleotides read TGTGCCAGCAGCCACCCGGACAACTACGAGCAGTACTTC.